Described below is a single T cell receptor (beta chain) sequence and its context. Its antigen remains unidentified. Repertoires were generated with immunoSEQ multiplex PCR, while TCRdb's copy carries only in-frame clones and drops some. The data show roughly 120,000 clones, 70% to 85% seen once. The data were obtained in a study of T cell responses to AZD1222 COVID-19 vaccine. Study-level information: Pooled together were second doses at about 4 or about 12 weeks. Study-level points and caveats: Repertoires were collected only later (after the peak T cell response had occurred). Seropositive at baseline were only six AZD1222 recipients.

This CDR3 has 14 residues. Germline V lookup: CDR1 SGHRS, CDR2 YFSETQ. Between the trimmed V and J ends, which lost 0 bases and 6 bases, there was a span of 12 bases. The V gene is TRBV5-1, the J gene TRBJ1-2; no clear D. The receptor was isolated from an adult in good health. The sample here was peripheral blood, taken on day 0 of AZD1222 vaccination. The DNA for the CDR3 is TGCGCCAGCAGCTTGGCCGGACCCGCTGATGGCTACACCTTC. This sequence encodes CASSLAGPADGYTF.